These 25 T cell receptor beta chains share one sample of origin, sequenced in a study of blood T cell repertoires in COVID-19 (dated by TCRdb to the early 2020s). The library was produced with the immunoSEQ multiplex PCR assay. The table comes from immuneACCESS by way of TCRdb, which keeps in-frame sequences with V and J called. Part of the clones is missing from these tables; in studies checked, under half for an unresolved V gene and the rest for unknown reasons. The sample table shows some 220,000 clones, and about 80% are seen once. Of the sample, 1.3% falls within the top ten clones. Material: PBMCs or T cells enriched from blood (not recorded which). The receptor set was obtained from a woman between 40 and 55 years old with acute COVID-19.

In this sample, this clone turned up many times. The rearrangement links TRBV9 to TRBJ1-2; 9 bases line up with TRBD1. This CDR3 has 15 residues. The junction had 9 bases not matched to a gene; V was cut back by 3 bases and J by 6 bases. Per the germline V gene, CDR1 is SGDLS and CDR2 is YYNGEE. CDR3 region: CASSANKDRGDGYTF. DNA for the CDR3: TGTGCCAGCAGCGCGAACAAGGACAGGGGAGATGGCTACACCTTC.

The chain has TRBV27 and TRBJ1-5; D unresolved. The germline V gene has CDR1 MNHEY and CDR2 SMNVEV (reference sequence). Trimming stripped 4 bases from V and 7 bases from J, with 14 bases between. The CDR3 contains 14 residues. The CDR3 sequence: CASSSLAGNQPQHF. The CDR3 bases are TGTGCCAGCAGTTCCCTGGCGGGAAACCAGCCCCAGCATTTT.

The V and J genes are TRBV7-2 and TRBJ2-1; a weak D match, TRBD2 (5 bases). The CDR3 extends over 13 amino acids. Germline CDR1 is SGHTA and CDR2 is FQGNSA. Trimming left V 1 base short and J 8 bases short, with 9 bases between. The CDR3 DNA reads as TGTGCCAGCAGCTTAGTAGGGAGCGATGAGCAGTTCTTC. Translating gives CASSLVGSDEQFF.

The chain carries TRBV28 and TRBJ2-3, with D tentatively TRBD2 (5 bases). Per germline, CDR1 MDHEN and CDR2 SYDVKM. CDR3 length: 15 residues. Trimming pared 5 bases from V and 1 base from J, leaving 13 bases between. The CDR3 region has the DNA TGTGCCAGCAGTCGGGCGGAGAGGGGCACAGATACGCAGTATTTT. Encoded protein: CASSRAERGTDTQYF.

The chain has TRBV6-1 and TRBJ1-1, with D possibly matching TRBD1 (6 bases). The CDR3 is 14 residues long. V lost 3 bases to trimming and J lost 5 bases, with 13 bases between them. Germline loops: CDR1 MNHNS, CDR2 SASEGT. The CDR3 nucleotides read TGTGCCAGCAGTGAGGGCAGGGGAGGGACTGAAGCTTTCTTT. This codes for CASSEGRGGTEAFF.

The CDR3 here is CASRREASTEAFF. The CDR3 coding sequence is TGTGCCAGCAGGAGGGAGGCGAGCACTGAAGCTTTCTTT. The chain recombines TRBV2 with TRBJ1-1; D not resolved. CDR1 and CDR2 (germline): SNHLY, FYNNEI. The CDR3 has 13 amino acids. Deletions cut 6 bases from V and 4 bases from J, with 12 bases between.

The V gene is TRBV27, the J gene TRBJ2-1; 10 bases are a match to TRBD2. V shed 5 bases, J shed 2 bases, and the junction held 15 bases outside the gene matches. From germline, CDR1 is MNHEY and CDR2 SMNVEV (reference sequence). The CDR3 covers 19 residues. In DNA form, the CDR3 reads TGTGCCAGCAGTCCACGCCGTAGAAGCGGGAGGGGTACCTACAATGAGCAGTTCTTC. As protein: CASSPRRRSGRGTYNEQFF.

V usage is TRBV29-1 and J usage is TRBJ1-5; 7 positions match TRBD1. This CDR3 is built from 12 residues. Losses at the gene ends were 6 bases for V and 3 bases for J; bases not matched to a gene: 2. Germline assignment: CDR1 SQVTM and CDR2 ANQGSEA. CDR3 bases: TGCAGCGTACAGGGGAACAATCAGCCCCAGCATTTT. It specifies CSVQGNNQPQHF.

This clone showed up just once. CDR3 in DNA: TGTGCCAGTACCGGCGGACAGGGGAGATATAGCAATCAGCCCCAGCATTTT. Amino acids: CASTGGQGRYSNQPQHF. The chain combines TRBV19 with TRBJ1-5; 9 bases match TRBD1. Trimming removed 7 bases from V and 0 bases from J; junction bases left unmatched: 10. Per the germline V gene, CDR1 is LNHDA and CDR2 is SQIVND (reference sequence). This CDR3 has 17 residues.

The J gene is TRBJ2-5, the V gene TRBV11-2; the D gene is possibly TRBD1 (6 bases). The V gene's germline CDR1 is SGHAT and CDR2 FQNNGV. V gave up 2 bases and J gave up 5 bases, with 12 bases separating them. This CDR3 contains 14 residues. The CDR3 DNA reads as TGTGCCAGCAGCTTAAGGGGGTCATGGGAGACCCAGTACTTC. Its protein product is CASSLRGSWETQYF. Variable domain in full (rest from reference TRBV11-2 and TRBJ2-5): EAGVAQSPRYKIIEKRQSVAFWCNPISGHATLYWYQQILGQGPKLLIQFQNNGVVDDSQLPKDRFSAERLKGVDSTLKIQPAKLEDSAVYLCASSLRGSWETQYFGPGTRLLVL.

V gene TRBV28 combines with J gene TRBJ2-2, with TRBD1 identical over 9 bases. Trimming cost V 2 bases and J 8 bases; bases outside gene matches: 12. The CDR3 totals 17 residues. Germline CDR1 and CDR2: MDHEN and SYDVKM. DNA for the CDR3: TGTGCCAGCAGTTTAAATACGGGACAGGGTCGTAGGGGGGAGCTGTTTTTT. It encodes CASSLNTGQGRRGELFF.

This rearrangement joins TRBV19 to TRBJ1-4, with D possibly being TRBD1 (6 bases). Germline CDR1 and CDR2: LNHDA and SQIVND (reference sequence). This CDR3 comprises 16 residues. V was trimmed by 6 bases and J by 5 bases, leaving 19 bases between them. CDR3 coding DNA: TGTGCCAGTAGAGATAGACCGGGACACGGAAATGAAAAACTGTTTTTT. This gives the protein CASRDRPGHGNEKLFF.

The chain uses TRBV6-2 or TRBV6-3 and TRBJ1-2; D perhaps matches TRBD1 (5 bases). V lost 5 bases and J 4 bases, leaving 11 bases between the germline ends. The CDR3 is 13 residues long. CDR1 is MNHEY, CDR2 SVGEGT, per germline. CDR3 coding DNA: TGTGCCAGCAGTCGACAGCTGAGCTATGGCTACACCTTC. Amino acid sequence: CASSRQLSYGYTF.

In its sample, this clone was seen a few times. The chain uses TRBV10-1 and TRBJ2-5; 14 bases line up with TRBD2. V shed 6 bases and J 0 bases; nucleotides not matched to a gene: 9. The CDR3 totals 18 residues. In germline, CDR1 is WNHNN, CDR2 SYGVQD (reference sequence). CDR3: CASSPGLAGGLYQETQYF. Written as DNA, the CDR3 is TGCGCCAGCAGCCCCGGACTAGCGGGAGGCCTGTACCAAGAGACCCAGTACTTC.

The chain links TRBV28 to TRBJ1-3; 7 nucleotides align to TRBD1. Germline assignment: CDR1 MDHEN and CDR2 SYDVKM. The J segment lost 5 bases and the V segment lost 6 bases, leaving 7 bases of the junction unmatched. This CDR3 is built from 14 residues. Here the CDR3 reads CASRIGGARNTIYF. CDR3 nucleotides: TGTGCCAGCAGAATAGGGGGCGCTCGAAACACCATATATTTT.

J is TRBJ2-1 and V is TRBV15; D ambiguous. Germline loops: CDR1 LNHNV, CDR2 YYDKDF (reference sequence). The CDR3 runs to 13 residues. V lost 5 bases, J lost 2 bases, and 7 bases lay in between. The CDR3: CATSPRAYNEQFF. The CDR3 nucleotides are TGTGCCACCAGCCCCCGGGCCTACAATGAGCAGTTCTTC.

The chain joins TRBV5-1 to TRBJ2-2, with 8 bases fitting TRBD2. With V trimmed by 4 bases and J by 1 base, 6 bases remained unmatched. The CDR3 is 16 amino acids. Germline V gene data show CDR1 as SGHRS and CDR2 as YFSETQ. CDR3 protein: CASSARLAGNTGELFF. CDR3 in DNA: TGCGCCAGCAGCGCCCGCCTAGCGGGGAACACCGGGGAGCTGTTTTTT.

V usage is TRBV2 and J usage is TRBJ2-3; D gene unclear. Germline loops: CDR1 SNHLY, CDR2 FYNNEI. The CDR3 covers 14 residues. Trimming removed 5 bases from V and 1 base from J, with 10 bases in between. The CDR3 loop reads CASSSQAGTDTQYF. The CDR3, as DNA: TGTGCCAGCAGTTCCCAGGCTGGCACAGATACGCAGTATTTT.

The V gene is TRBV7-2, the J gene TRBJ2-7; 7 bases match TRBD1. The junction had 8 bases not matched to a gene; V was cut back by 3 bases and J by 0 bases. Per the germline V gene, CDR1 is SGHTA and CDR2 is FQGNSA. The CDR3 sequence is 16 residues long. CDR3 DNA: TGTGCCAGCAGCTTGCTGACAGGGTTCAGCTCCTACGAGCAGTACTTC. Translating gives CASSLLTGFSSYEQYF.

This sequence joins TRBV3-1 (or the pseudogene TRBV3-2) and TRBJ1-2, with 9 nucleotides matching TRBD1. The V gene end was trimmed by 4 bases and the J gene end by 2 bases; junction bases not matched to a gene: 8. Per the germline V gene, CDR1 is LGHDT and CDR2 is YNNKEL (reference sequence). The CDR3 is 16 amino acids. CDR3 region: CASSPSLTGGNYGYTF. The CDR3 DNA is TGTGCCAGCAGCCCAAGTCTGACAGGGGGGAACTATGGCTACACCTTC.

CDR3 coding DNA: TGTGCCTGGAGTCAATTCACAGGGCGGGATTCACCCCTCCACTTT. Translated, it gives CAWSQFTGRDSPLHF. The chain links TRBV30 to TRBJ1-6, with D perhaps matching TRBD1 (6 bases). The length of the CDR3 is 15 residues. Germline CDR1 GTSNPN, CDR2 SVGIG (reference sequence). Trimming shortened V by 2 bases and J by 8 bases, and 16 bases separated the two germline ends. The whole variable domain, remainder taken from reference TRBV30 and TRBJ1-6, is SQTIHQWPATLVQPVGSPLSLECTVEGTSNPNLYWYRQAAGRGLQLLFYSVGIGQISSEVPQNLSASRPQDRQFILSSKKLLLSDSGFYLCAWSQFTGRDSPLHFGNGTRLTVT.

The chain links TRBV6-5 to TRBJ1-6; TRBD1 matches at 7 bases. The germline CDR1 and CDR2 sequences are MNHEY and SVGAGI. Trimming took 2 bases from V and 10 from J; bases not matched to a gene: 5. The CDR3 totals 14 residues. In nucleotides, the CDR3 is TGTGCCAGCAGTTACCGACAGGGAAACTCACCCCTCCACTTT. This sequence encodes CASSYRQGNSPLHF.

The chain links TRBV28 to TRBJ1-4, with D possibly TRBD1 on 6 matching bases. Per the germline V gene, CDR1 is MDHEN and CDR2 is SYDVKM. This CDR3 spans 14 amino acids. Trimming cost V 6 bases and J 7 bases, with 15 bases left between them. The CDR3, as DNA: TGTGCCAGCAGCGCCGCAGGGGAAGGTGAAAAACTGTTTTTT. Translating it yields CASSAAGEGEKLFF.

V and J are TRBV29-1 and TRBJ1-2; D may be TRBD1 (6 bases). The V and J ends lost 5 bases and 2 bases respectively, with 9 bases between them. Germline values: CDR1 SQVTM, CDR2 ANQGSEA. The CDR3 extends over 12 amino acids. The CDR3 sequence: CSVQGRNYGYTF. The DNA of the CDR3 is TGCAGCGTTCAGGGGCGGAACTATGGCTACACCTTC.

The chain's CDR3 is CASSFGGADPYEQYF. CDR3 bases: TGTGCCAGCAGCTTTGGGGGGGCGGACCCCTACGAGCAGTACTTC. The chain recombines TRBV7-2 with TRBJ2-7, with D possibly TRBD2 on 7 matching bases. Trimming took off 3 bases at V and 2 bases at J, with 14 bases between the two ends. Germline CDR1 and CDR2: SGHTA and FQGNSA. The CDR3 has 15 amino acids.